Included here is one T cell receptor beta chain sequence, with context. Its antigen remains unknown. Germline values: CDR1 WNHNN, CDR2 SYGVQD (reference sequence). V was cut by 7 bases and J by 3 bases, with 12 bases left in between. There are 13 residues in the CDR3. This sample was included in a study of cytomegalovirus exposure and HLA in healthy donors. Whole-study context: The roughly 700 first-cohort repertoires shared a platform with the 100 to 150 validation repertoires, as reported in a later analysis.

Only in-frame clones appear in the TCRdb table, and some are missing; sequencing was by immunoSEQ multiplex PCR. Of fewer than 70,000 clones in the sample, approximately 96% were seen once. General observations from the study: High sensitivity and specificity were reportedly achieved when the classifier diagnosed cytomegalovirus status. Clusters of TCRs from the first cohort tended to co-occur in the 120 or so validation repertoires (as a later analysis found). There were some public TCRs occurring in many donors, but most TCR sequences were rare.

Material: PBMCs. The genes are TRBV10-1 and TRBJ1-1, with a possible D match to TRBD1 (6 bases). The receptor was derived from a man between 18 and 35 years old in good health and CMV-seronegative. The CDR3 sequence is CASKRGLDTEAFF. The CDR3 DNA reads as TGCGCCAGCAAGCGGGGGCTGGACACTGAAGCTTTCTTT.